This entry lists 23 T cell receptor beta chains sequenced from one sample in a study of neoadjuvant anti-PD-1 for oral cavity cancer. Profiled with immunoSEQ multiplex PCR; TCRdb holds only in-frame clones, not every one. The table lists about 16,000 clones, about three fifths of them singletons, with around 2.8% in the top ten. Source: PBMCs, taken before nivolumab (anti-PD-1) treatment. The origin of the receptors is a person aged 35-79 years with oral cavity squamous cell carcinoma.

This chain connects TRBV6-1 to TRBJ1-1; no definite D call. Germline CDR1 is MNHNS and CDR2 is SASEGT. With 2 bases removed from V and 11 bases from J, the gap between germline ends came to 15 bases. The CDR3 loop spans 13 amino acids. The CDR3 spells CASSEKGPFNAFF. The CDR3 coding sequence is TGTGCCAGCAGTGAAAAAGGACCCTTTAATGCTTTCTTT.

This sequence joins TRBV4-1 and TRBJ2-5, with TRBD2 as a possible D gene (6 bases). The CDR3 length is 14 residues. Germline CDR1 MGHRA, CDR2 YSYEKL. V was trimmed by 2 bases and J by 5 bases, leaving 12 bases between them. Here the CDR3 reads CASSQTSLGETQYF. CDR3 DNA: TGCGCCAGCAGCCAAACTAGCTTGGGGGAGACCCAGTACTTC.

The genes are TRBV19 and TRBJ2-2, with 7 bases matching TRBD1. Germline CDR1 is LNHDA and CDR2 is SQIVND (reference sequence). With 4 bases clipped from V and 1 base from J, the junction kept 3 bases outside the gene matches. The CDR3 length is 15 residues. CDR3 sequence (DNA): TGTGCCAGTAGTAGAACAGGGGTGAACACCGGGGAGCTGTTTTTT. This codes for CASSRTGVNTGELFF.

This chain uses TRBV10-1 with TRBJ2-7; TRBD2 aligns across 7 bases. This CDR3 is 15 amino acids long. Germline V gene lookup returns CDR1 WNHNN and CDR2 SYGVQD (reference sequence). Trimming took 8 bases from V and 3 from J; bases not matched to a gene: 13. DNA for the CDR3: TGCGCCAGCTCCCGCGGGGAAGCGGGGAACTACGAGCAGTACTTC. Encoded protein: CASSRGEAGNYEQYF.

The CDR3 reads CAWSPTGLNYGYTF. CDR3 nucleotides: TGTGCCTGGAGTCCCACAGGACTTAACTATGGCTACACCTTC. The chain recombines TRBV30 with TRBJ1-2; D is possibly TRBD1 (5 bases). The V gene lost 2 bases and the J gene lost 1 base, with 11 bases spanning the gap. Germline CDR1 and CDR2: GTSNPN and SVGIG (reference sequence). The CDR3 has 14 residues.

The CDR3 DNA sequence: TGTGCCAGCAGCCTAGGACCATACACCGGGGAGCTGTTTTTT. It is translated as CASSLGPYTGELFF. This chain uses TRBV9 with TRBJ2-2; D is unclear. Trimming pared 4 bases from V and 3 bases from J, leaving 10 bases between. The CDR3 is 14 residues long. Germline CDR1 is SGDLS and CDR2 is YYNGEE. The entire variable domain, with the rest obtained from reference TRBV9 and TRBJ2-2, is as follows: DSGVTQTPKHLITATGQRVTLRCSPRSGDLSVYWYQQSLDQGLQFLIQYYNGEERAKGNILERFSAQQFPDLHSELNLSSLELGDSALYFCASSLGPYTGELFFGEGSRLTVL.

The chain links TRBV4-1 to TRBJ1-4; tentative D call: TRBD1 (5 bases). Germline values: CDR1 MGHRA, CDR2 YSYEKL. The CDR3 totals 16 residues. The V end lost 0 bases, the J end lost 5 bases, and 13 bases lay between the germline ends. The CDR3 nucleotides read TGCGCCAGCAGCCAAGATGCAAGGGGACCGAATGAAAAACTGTTTTTT. This translates into CASSQDARGPNEKLFF.

This clone was seen only once. This sequence joins TRBV6-5 and TRBJ2-5, with D perhaps matching TRBD2 (6 bases). Trimming pared 5 bases from V and 4 bases from J, leaving 8 bases between. The CDR3 has 12 amino acids. Germline values: CDR1 MNHEY, CDR2 SVGAGI. CDR3: CASSGGSETQYF. The CDR3 coding sequence is TGTGCCAGCAGTGGGGGGTCAGAGACCCAGTACTTC.

V is TRBV5-1 and J is TRBJ2-2; 7 bases match TRBD2. Germline CDR1 is SGHRS and CDR2 is YFSETQ. The CDR3 spans 14 residues. J lost 8 bases, V lost 2 bases, and 6 bases had no gene match. Here the CDR3 reads CASSFITGGGELFF. CDR3 bases: TGCGCCAGCAGCTTTATAACGGGAGGAGGGGAGCTGTTTTTT.

The rearrangement joins TRBV6-1 to TRBJ2-7; D call uncertain. CDR1 MNHNS and CDR2 SASEGT come from the germline V gene. CDR3 length: 13 amino acids. V lost 1 base to trimming and J lost 2 bases, with 6 bases between them. This CDR3 reads CASSEGYPYEQYF. The CDR3 nucleotides are TGTGCCAGCAGTGAAGGGTACCCCTACGAGCAGTACTTC.

The DNA for the CDR3 is TGTGCCAGCAGCCAAGTGGATGGGGATCCTACAGATGAGCAGTTCTTC. This gives the protein CASSQVDGDPTDEQFF. The chain combines TRBV4-2 with TRBJ2-1, with D unclear. Germline-derived CDR1 and CDR2 are LGHNA and YNFKEQ. CDR3 length: 16 amino acids. V was cut by 1 base and J by 8 bases, with 18 bases left in between.

This clone occurred a few times. The chain links TRBV7-2 to TRBJ1-1, with no clear D. V was pared by 1 base and J by 3 bases, with 6 bases between. Germline lookup yields CDR1 SGHTA and CDR2 FQGNSA. The CDR3 runs 13 residues. CDR3 DNA sequence: TGTGCCAGCAGCTTAGAGGATTACACTGAAGCTTTCTTT. Translation: CASSLEDYTEAFF. The full variable domain, completed using reference TRBV7-2 and TRBJ1-1, is GAGVSQSPSNKVTEKGKDVELRCDPISGHTALYWYRQSLGQGLEFLIYFQGNSAPDKSGLPSDRFSAERTGGSVSTLTIQRTQQEDSAVYLCASSLEDYTEAFFGQGTRLTVV.

This chain uses TRBV6-1 with TRBJ2-5; no clear D. The V and J ends lost 2 bases and 10 bases respectively, with 8 bases between them. The germline V gene has CDR1 MNHNS and CDR2 SASEGT. The CDR3 consists of 11 residues. The CDR3 coding sequence is TGTGCCAGCAGTGAACAGCTCTACCAGTACTTC. Protein product: CASSEQLYQYF.

This clone was counted a few times. The V and J genes are TRBV2 and TRBJ1-5; D gene unclear. The V and J ends lost 6 bases and 3 bases respectively, with 9 bases between them. CDR3 length: 13 residues. Germline assignment: CDR1 SNHLY and CDR2 FYNNEI. CDR3 region: CASRAEVNQPQHF. The CDR3 DNA reads as TGTGCCAGCAGGGCAGAGGTCAATCAGCCCCAGCATTTT. Supplemented by reference TRBV2 and TRBJ1-5, the full variable domain reads EPEVTQTPSHQVTQMGQEVILRCVPISNHLYFYWYRQILGQKVEFLVSFYNNEISEKSEIFDDQFSVERPDGSNFTLKIRSTKLEDSAMYFCASRAEVNQPQHFGDGTRLSIL.

The rearrangement links TRBV9 to TRBJ2-7, with 14 bases identical to TRBD2. J was trimmed by 5 bases and V by 3 bases; bases with no gene match: 4. From germline, CDR1 is SGDLS and CDR2 YYNGEE. CDR3 length: 15 residues. The CDR3 reads CASSAQGLAGDEQYF. CDR3 in DNA: TGTGCCAGCAGCGCCCAGGGACTAGCGGGAGACGAGCAGTACTTC.

The chain recombines TRBV6-5 with TRBJ2-3; weak D call: TRBD2 (5 bases). Trimming shortened V by 6 bases and J by 6 bases, and 16 bases separated the two germline ends. The CDR3 has 14 residues. The V gene's germline CDR1 is MNHEY and CDR2 SVGAGI. The CDR3 DNA follows: TGTGCCAGCAGACCGGCGGTCCAGCGGGATACGCAGTATTTT. It specifies CASRPAVQRDTQYF.

This clone appeared a single time. The chain combines TRBV7-6 with TRBJ2-5; D may be TRBD1 (5 bases). CDR3 length equals 14 residues. Germline CDR1 reads SGHVS; CDR2 reads FNYEAQ. V shed 1 base and J shed 4 bases, with 10 bases lying between them. The CDR3 reads CASSLGGQGETQYF. CDR3 bases: TGTGCCAGCAGCTTAGGGGGCCAAGGAGAGACCCAGTACTTC.

The genes are TRBV19 and TRBJ1-1; maybe TRBD1 (6 bases). The V end lost 3 bases, the J end lost 3 bases, and 11 bases lay between the germline ends. The CDR3 sequence is 14 residues long. In germline, CDR1 is LNHDA, CDR2 SQIVND (reference sequence). In DNA form, the CDR3 reads TGTGCCAGTAGTATGAGGGGGACGCACACTGAAGCTTTCTTT. Residues: CASSMRGTHTEAFF.

V and J are TRBV7-2 and TRBJ1-1; 9 nucleotides agree with TRBD1. Germline V gene data show CDR1 as SGHTA and CDR2 as FQGNSA. With V trimmed by 5 bases and J by 4 bases, 11 bases remained unmatched. The CDR3 extends over 16 amino acids. DNA of the CDR3: TGTGCCAGCAGCATAAGTCCGGGACAGGGAGGCACTGAAGCTTTCTTT. This sequence encodes CASSISPGQGGTEAFF.

This clone was counted only a few times. CDR3 residues: CASSIQRSSYEQYF. The CDR3 region has the DNA TGTGCCAGTAGTATCCAGCGGAGCTCCTACGAGCAGTACTTC. The V and J genes are TRBV19 and TRBJ2-7, with D possibly being TRBD2 (5 bases). V was cut by 3 bases and J by 0 bases, with 9 bases left in between. Per the germline V gene, CDR1 is LNHDA and CDR2 is SQIVND (reference sequence). The CDR3 is 14 residues long.

The gene calls are TRBV10-3 and TRBJ2-3, with D uncertain. Trimming left V 10 bases short and J 0 bases short, with 17 bases between. This CDR3 spans 15 amino acids. In germline, CDR1 is ENHRY, CDR2 SYGVKD. The CDR3 spells CATSASDSSTDTQYF. As DNA, the CDR3 is TGTGCCACCTCCGCGAGCGATTCTAGCACAGATACGCAGTATTTT.

The chain has TRBV5-1 and TRBJ1-2, with D hard to call. CDR1 SGHRS and CDR2 YFSETQ come from the germline V gene. The CDR3 runs 14 residues. Trimming removed 0 bases at V and 8 bases at J, with 14 bases between. The CDR3 here is CASSLGSAGRGYTF. The CDR3 DNA sequence: TGCGCCAGCAGCTTGGGATCCGCAGGCCGGGGCTACACCTTC.

By its share, this clone is medium-sized. This chain connects TRBV6-4 to TRBJ2-3; D unclear. V gave up 2 bases and J gave up 0 bases, with 3 bases separating them. Germline V CDR1 and CDR2: MRHNA, SNTAGT. This CDR3 has 13 amino acids. The CDR3 DNA is TGTGCCAGCAGTGACGACAGCACAGATACGCAGTATTTT. The encoded protein is CASSDDSTDTQYF.